One sample yielded the 20 T cell receptor beta chains listed below, sequenced in a study of T-cell memory formation after mild COVID-19. From the 5' RACE reads, TCRdb called clonotypes with MiXCR, one entry per CDR3 protein. The profile covers 110,000 to 150,000 distinct CDR3 sequences, with 25% appearing a single time and roughly a quarter taken by the ten largest. The sample taken for sequencing was PBMCs or a T cell subset sorted from them (not recorded which). The receptors here all came from an adult woman who had mild COVID-19 (a few samples of this study predate the infection). Cell type and time point are not known.

This clonotype was observed a few times. This chain connects TRBV7-6 to TRBJ2-1, with 14 nucleotides matching TRBD2. Germline CDR1 reads SGHVS; CDR2 reads FNYEAQ. Germline trimming cut 0 bases from V and 9 bases from J; bases unmatched to any gene: 4. CDR3 size: 16 residues. CDR3 DNA: TGTGCCAGCAGCTTAGCGGTCGGACTAGCGGGAGGTGAGCAGTTCTTC. It codes for CASSLAVGLAGGEQFF.

V and J are TRBV5-1 and TRBJ1-2, with D perhaps matching TRBD1 (6 bases). The CDR3 runs to 15 residues. Germline V gene lookup returns CDR1 SGHRS and CDR2 YFSETQ. Trimming pared 0 bases from V and 4 bases from J, leaving 13 bases between. Here the CDR3 DNA reads TGCGCCAGCAGCTTGGGAAGGGGGTACATCTATGGCTACACCTTC. It yields the protein CASSLGRGYIYGYTF.

V and J are TRBV9 and TRBJ1-5; the D gene is possibly TRBD1 (6 bases). V dropped 0 bases and J dropped 7 bases, with 14 bases sitting between them. CDR1 is SGDLS, CDR2 YYNGEE, per germline. The CDR3 is 15 residues long. The CDR3: CASSVGTGTGQPQHF. Written as DNA, the CDR3 is TGTGCCAGCAGCGTAGGAACAGGGACTGGACAGCCCCAGCATTTT.

This clonotype showed up just a few times. V is TRBV9 and J is TRBJ2-7, with D tentatively TRBD1 or TRBD2 (5 bases each). This CDR3 is 16 amino acids long. V lost 0 bases and J 7 bases, leaving 20 bases between the germline ends. Germline CDR1 is SGDLS and CDR2 is YYNGEE. CDR3 sequence: CASSVGRGAPLGEQYF. The CDR3 region has the DNA TGTGCCAGCAGCGTAGGGAGAGGGGCCCCCCTAGGGGAGCAGTACTTC. The variable domain in full, with the rest retrieved from reference TRBV9 and TRBJ2-7, is DSGVTQTPKHLITATGQRVTLRCSPRSGDLSVYWYQQSLDQGLQFLIQYYNGEERAKGNILERFSAQQFPDLHSELNLSSLELGDSALYFCASSVGRGAPLGEQYFGPGTRLTVT.

This clonotype was seen a single time. The chain combines TRBV20-1 with TRBJ2-4; 7 bases line up with TRBD1. Germline CDR1 and CDR2: DFQATT and SNEGSKA (reference sequence). The CDR3 is made up of 14 amino acids. After removal of 0 bases from V and 4 bases from J, the junction contained 3 bases not matched to a gene. This CDR3 is CSARDRGIKNIQYF. The CDR3 bases are TGCAGTGCTAGAGACAGGGGGATAAAAAACATTCAGTACTTC.

The chain is built from TRBV4-1 and TRBJ2-5; TRBD2 agrees at 9 bases. Trimming at V came to 5 bases and at J to 5 bases, leaving 6 bases not matched to a gene. The CDR3 is 14 residues long. From germline, CDR1 is MGHRA and CDR2 YSYEKL. The CDR3 protein is CASSSLAGVETQYF. CDR3 coding DNA: TGCGCCAGCAGCTCCTTAGCGGGGGTGGAGACCCAGTACTTC.

This clonotype was found a few times. The V gene is TRBV20-1, the J gene TRBJ2-1, with D perhaps matching TRBD1 (6 bases). The germline V gene encodes CDR1 DFQATT and CDR2 SNEGSKA (reference sequence). The CDR3 consists of 16 residues. V was pared by 3 bases and J by 9 bases, with 24 bases between. The CDR3 DNA reads TGCAGTGCTAGCAATACCCAGGGGTGGGTGACAAGTGAGCAGTTCTTC. It is translated as CSASNTQGWVTSEQFF.

The chain combines TRBV18 with TRBJ1-1, with unresolved D. Germline V gives CDR1 KGHSH, CDR2 LQKENI. This CDR3 region has 15 residues. Between the trimmed V and J ends, which lost 2 bases and 2 bases, there was a span of 12 bases. CDR3 region: CASSPSTGRNTEAFF. The DNA of the CDR3 is TGTGCCAGCTCACCATCGACTGGAAGAAACACTGAAGCTTTCTTT.

This clonotype has just a few counts. The chain carries TRBV27 and TRBJ2-6, with D perhaps being TRBD1 or TRBD2 (5 bases each). Deletions cut 3 bases from V and 0 bases from J, with 21 bases between. The V gene's germline CDR1 is MNHEY and CDR2 SMNVEV (reference sequence). CDR3 length: 20 amino acids. The CDR3, as DNA: TGTGCCAGCAGTTTCTTTCTAATTGGGGGTATGCCCTCTGGGGCCAACGTCCTGACTTTC. This translates into CASSFFLIGGMPSGANVLTF.

This clonotype was recorded a few times. The V gene is TRBV19, the J gene TRBJ1-4, with unresolved D. Trimming shortened V by 2 bases and J by 4 bases, and 8 bases separated the two germline ends. The CDR3 extends over 14 amino acids. Germline V gene sequence: CDR1 LNHDA, CDR2 SQIVND (reference sequence). CDR3 coding DNA: TGTGCCAGTAGTATACGACGGAGTAATGAAAAACTGTTTTTT. It is translated as CASSIRRSNEKLFF.

This clonotype was observed a few times. The chain carries TRBV7-9 and TRBJ2-7, with D uncertain. Deletions cut 0 bases from V and 3 bases from J, with 9 bases between. Germline values: CDR1 SEHNR, CDR2 FQNEAQ (reference sequence). The CDR3 consists of 14 residues. The CDR3 loop is CASSLAPPIYEQYF. The DNA of the CDR3 is TGTGCCAGCAGCTTAGCCCCACCGATCTACGAGCAGTACTTC.

This clonotype was counted at least ten times. The rearrangement links TRBV7-9 to TRBJ1-2; D might be TRBD1 (5 bases). This CDR3 comprises 14 residues. Per the germline V gene, CDR1 is SEHNR and CDR2 is FQNEAQ (reference sequence). V was trimmed by 4 bases and J by 6 bases, leaving 15 bases between them. Here the CDR3 DNA reads TGTGCCAGCAGCTCCATCAGGGAAACGAATGGCTACACCTTC. Its translation: CASSSIRETNGYTF.

CDR3 DNA sequence: TGTGCCACCAGTGGTGGACAGGGGTTGGGGGGCTACACCTTC. Translating gives CATSGGQGLGGYTF. The rearrangement links TRBV24-1 to TRBJ1-2, with 9 bases aligning to TRBD1. The J segment lost 8 bases and the V segment lost 5 bases, leaving 8 bases of the junction unmatched. This CDR3 comprises 14 residues. The germline V gene has CDR1 KGHDR and CDR2 SFDVKD.

This clonotype has just a few counts. Mismatch with germline at one junction end may stem from a read error. This chain uses TRBV7-9 with TRBJ1-2; D unresolved. The CDR3 covers 11 residues. CDR1 is SEHNR and CDR2 is FQNEAQ in the germline V gene (reference sequence). CDR3 sequence (DNA): TGTGCCAGCAGCCCCTATTTTCTCCGACCTTTC. It translates to CASSPYFLRPF.

This clonotype was recorded at least ten times. The chain joins TRBV20-1 to TRBJ2-7; D call uncertain. This CDR3 region has 12 residues. CDR1 and CDR2 (germline): DFQATT, SNEGSKA (reference sequence). V was trimmed by 8 bases and J by 3 bases, leaving 14 bases between them. CDR3 sequence (DNA): TGCAGTTCCCAATTGATAGACTACGAGCAGTACTTC. It encodes CSSQLIDYEQYF.

The chain is built from TRBV5-8 and TRBJ2-7; D tentatively fits TRBD1 or TRBD2 (5 bases each). This CDR3 is 14 amino acids long. The germline CDR1 and CDR2 sequences are SGHTS and YDEGEE. V was cut by 2 bases and J by 3 bases, with 12 bases left in between. CDR3 amino acids: CASSFRDRYYEQYF. CDR3 coding DNA: TGTGCCAGCAGCTTCCGGGACCGATACTACGAGCAGTACTTC.

The chain carries TRBV29-1 and TRBJ1-2; TRBD1 is a possible D gene (6 bases). The V end lost 6 bases, the J end lost 4 bases, and 9 bases lay between the germline ends. There are 11 residues in the CDR3. Germline V gene sequence: CDR1 SQVTM, CDR2 ANQGSEA. The CDR3 protein is CSVQGIYGYTF. DNA of the CDR3: TGCAGCGTCCAGGGGATCTATGGCTACACCTTC.

This clonotype was seen only a few times. Just one base apart from a much larger clone, this may be a read error. The V and J genes are TRBV9 and TRBJ2-1; unclear D gene. Germline V gene sequence: CDR1 SGDLS, CDR2 YYNGEE. The ends were cut back, 3 bases at V and 5 bases at J, with 3 bases in the middle. The CDR3 contains 11 residues. The DNA for the CDR3 is TGTGCCAGCAGCGGGAACAATGAGCAGTTCTTC. Residues: CASSGNNEQFF.

This clonotype was seen a handful of times. The chain joins TRBV28 to TRBJ2-1; weak D call: TRBD2 (6 bases). The CDR3 length is 19 residues. Germline loops: CDR1 MDHEN, CDR2 SYDVKM. V was shortened by 2 bases and J by 0 bases, with 20 bases between the two germline ends. As DNA, the CDR3 is TGTGCCAGCAGTTTAGACAGATTGCGGGAATATAGCTCCTACAATGAGCAGTTCTTC. It encodes CASSLDRLREYSSYNEQFF.

This clonotype turned up a few times. This rearrangement joins TRBV6-5 to TRBJ1-5, with D unresolved. Germline lookup yields CDR1 MNHEY and CDR2 SVGAGI. Between the trimmed V and J ends, which lost 0 bases and 4 bases, there was a span of 10 bases. This CDR3 has 15 amino acids. The CDR3 coding sequence is TGTGCCAGCAGTTACTCTTTCGGGGAAAATCAGCCCCAGCATTTT. Residues: CASSYSFGENQPQHF.